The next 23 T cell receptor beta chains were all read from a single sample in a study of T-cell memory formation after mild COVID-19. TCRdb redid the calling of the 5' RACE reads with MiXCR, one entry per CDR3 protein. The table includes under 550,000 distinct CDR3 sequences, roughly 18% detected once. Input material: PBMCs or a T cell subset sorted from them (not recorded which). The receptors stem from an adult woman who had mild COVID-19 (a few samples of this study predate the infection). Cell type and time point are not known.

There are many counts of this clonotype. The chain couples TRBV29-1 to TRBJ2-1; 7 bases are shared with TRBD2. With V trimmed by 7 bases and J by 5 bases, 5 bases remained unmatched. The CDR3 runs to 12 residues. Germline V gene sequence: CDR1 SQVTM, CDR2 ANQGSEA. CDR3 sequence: CSGSGGDNEQFF. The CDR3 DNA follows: TGCAGCGGGTCGGGAGGAGACAATGAGCAGTTCTTC.

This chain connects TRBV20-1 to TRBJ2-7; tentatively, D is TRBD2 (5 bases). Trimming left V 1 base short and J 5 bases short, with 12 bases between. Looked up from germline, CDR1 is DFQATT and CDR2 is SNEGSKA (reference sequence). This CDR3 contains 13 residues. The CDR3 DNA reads TGCAGTGCTAGAGGCCAACTAGATCACGAGCAGTACTTC. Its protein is CSARGQLDHEQYF.

CDR3 bases: TGTGCCAGCAGCGCCCATAATTCACCCCTCCACTTT. Encoded protein: CASSAHNSPLHF. This sequence joins TRBV9 and TRBJ1-6, with unresolved D. V lost 3 bases and J lost 5, with 3 bases in between. CDR1 SGDLS and CDR2 YYNGEE come from the germline V gene. This CDR3 has 12 amino acids.

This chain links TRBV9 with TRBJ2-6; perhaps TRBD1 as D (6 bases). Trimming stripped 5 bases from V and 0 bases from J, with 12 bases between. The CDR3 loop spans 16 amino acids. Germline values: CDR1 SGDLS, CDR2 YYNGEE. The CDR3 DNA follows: TGTGCCAGCAGGAATCCCAGGGGCTCTGGGGCCAACGTCCTGACTTTC. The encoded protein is CASRNPRGSGANVLTF.

CDR3 DNA: TGCGCCAGCAGCCAAGAAGGGAGGCAGGATGAAAAACTGTTTTTT. Its translation: CASSQEGRQDEKLFF. The chain is built from TRBV4-3 and TRBJ1-4, with D hard to call. The CDR3 covers 15 residues. Per the germline V gene, CDR1 is LGHNA and CDR2 is YSLEER. The V end was cut by 0 bases, the J end by 6 bases, with 11 bases between.

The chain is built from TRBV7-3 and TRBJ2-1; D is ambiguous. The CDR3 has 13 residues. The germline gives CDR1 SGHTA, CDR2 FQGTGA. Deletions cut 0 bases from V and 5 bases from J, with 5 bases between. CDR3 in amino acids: CASSLTGHNEQFF. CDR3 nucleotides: TGTGCCAGCAGCTTAACGGGCCACAATGAGCAGTTCTTC.

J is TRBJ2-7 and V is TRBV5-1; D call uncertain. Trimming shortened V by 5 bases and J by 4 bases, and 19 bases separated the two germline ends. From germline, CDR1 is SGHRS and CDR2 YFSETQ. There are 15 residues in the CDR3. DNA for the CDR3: TGCGCCAGCAGTAAAAACCCGACCCTCTTTTACGAGCAGTACTTC. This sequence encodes CASSKNPTLFYEQYF.

CDR3 sequence (DNA): TGTGCCAGCACCCGGAACCCATCCTACGAGCAGTACTTC. It is translated as CASTRNPSYEQYF. This rearrangement joins TRBV7-2 to TRBJ2-7; no firm D call. V was cut by 7 bases and J by 1 base, with 11 bases left in between. The germline gives CDR1 SGHTA, CDR2 FQGNSA. This CDR3 contains 13 residues.

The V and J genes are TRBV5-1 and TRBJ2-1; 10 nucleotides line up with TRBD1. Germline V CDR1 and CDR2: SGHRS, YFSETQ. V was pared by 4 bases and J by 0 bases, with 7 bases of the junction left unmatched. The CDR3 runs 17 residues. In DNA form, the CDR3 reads TGCGCCAGCAGCACCCGGACAGGGGGACCCTCCTACAATGAGCAGTTCTTC. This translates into CASSTRTGGPSYNEQFF.

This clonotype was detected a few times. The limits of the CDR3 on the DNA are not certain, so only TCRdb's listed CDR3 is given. The CDR3 protein is CSAPPPVSLYTEAFF. The rearrangement joins TRBV20-1 to TRBJ1-1; whether TRBD1, the table's D call, matches the DNA was not checked. CDR1 and CDR2 (germline): DFQATT, SNEGSKA (reference sequence). The CDR3 totals 15 residues, both ends included.

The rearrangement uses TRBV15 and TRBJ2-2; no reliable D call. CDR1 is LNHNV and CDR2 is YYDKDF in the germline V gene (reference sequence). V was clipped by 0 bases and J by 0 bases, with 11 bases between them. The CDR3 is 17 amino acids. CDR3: CATSRDRASANTGELFF. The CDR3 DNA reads TGTGCCACCAGCAGAGATCGGGCCAGCGCGAACACCGGGGAGCTGTTTTTT.

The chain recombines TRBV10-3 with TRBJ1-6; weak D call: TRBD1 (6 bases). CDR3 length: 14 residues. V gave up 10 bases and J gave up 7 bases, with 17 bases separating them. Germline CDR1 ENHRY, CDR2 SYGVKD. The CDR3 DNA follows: TGTGCCACGACGTCCCAGGGGAACAATTCACCCCTCCACTTT. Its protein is CATTSQGNNSPLHF.

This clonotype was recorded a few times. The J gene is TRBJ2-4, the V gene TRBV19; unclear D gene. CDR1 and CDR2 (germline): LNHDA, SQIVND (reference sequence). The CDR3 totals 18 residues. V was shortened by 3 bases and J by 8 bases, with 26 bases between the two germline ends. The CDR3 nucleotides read TGTGCCAGTAGTATGAACACCGGTCTCTTCTCCCCTGGGGACATTCAGTACTTC. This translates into CASSMNTGLFSPGDIQYF.

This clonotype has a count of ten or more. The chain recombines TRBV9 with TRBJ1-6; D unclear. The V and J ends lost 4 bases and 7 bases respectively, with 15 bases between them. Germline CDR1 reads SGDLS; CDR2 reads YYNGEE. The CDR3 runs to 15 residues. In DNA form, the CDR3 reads TGTGCCAGCAGCCCCCGGACGAGCCTAAATTCACCCCTCCACTTT. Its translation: CASSPRTSLNSPLHF.

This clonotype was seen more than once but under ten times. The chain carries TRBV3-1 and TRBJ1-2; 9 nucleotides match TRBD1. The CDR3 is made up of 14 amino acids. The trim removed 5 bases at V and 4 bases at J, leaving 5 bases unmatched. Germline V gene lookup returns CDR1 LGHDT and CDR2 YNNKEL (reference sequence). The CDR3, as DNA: TGTGCCAGCAGCGAAACAGGGGGCCGCTATGGCTACACCTTC. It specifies CASSETGGRYGYTF.

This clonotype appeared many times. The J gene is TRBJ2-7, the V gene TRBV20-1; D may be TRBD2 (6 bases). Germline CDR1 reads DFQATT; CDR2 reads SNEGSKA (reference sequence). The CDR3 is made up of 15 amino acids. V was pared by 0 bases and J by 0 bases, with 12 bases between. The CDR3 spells CSARDRTGGSYEQYF. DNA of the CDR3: TGCAGTGCTAGAGACCGGACCGGGGGCTCCTACGAGCAGTACTTC.

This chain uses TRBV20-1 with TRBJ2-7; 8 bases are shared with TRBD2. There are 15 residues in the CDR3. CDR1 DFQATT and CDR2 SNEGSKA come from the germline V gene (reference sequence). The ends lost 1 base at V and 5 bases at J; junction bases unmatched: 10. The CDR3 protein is CSARAQASGLNEQYF. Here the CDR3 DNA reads TGCAGTGCTAGAGCCCAGGCTAGCGGGCTCAACGAGCAGTACTTC.

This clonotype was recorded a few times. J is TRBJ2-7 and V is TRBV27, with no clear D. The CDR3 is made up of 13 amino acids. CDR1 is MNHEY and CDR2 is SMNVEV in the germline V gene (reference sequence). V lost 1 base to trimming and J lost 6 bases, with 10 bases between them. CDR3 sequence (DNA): TGTGCCAGCAGTTTATTTCGGTGGGGCGAGCAGTACTTC. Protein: CASSLFRWGEQYF.

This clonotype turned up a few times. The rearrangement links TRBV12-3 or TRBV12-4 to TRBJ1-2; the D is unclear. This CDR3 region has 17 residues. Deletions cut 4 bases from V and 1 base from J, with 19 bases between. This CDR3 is CASSYTRRPEGNYGYTF. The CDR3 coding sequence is TGTGCCAGCAGTTACACCCGTAGACCCGAGGGTAACTATGGCTACACCTTC.

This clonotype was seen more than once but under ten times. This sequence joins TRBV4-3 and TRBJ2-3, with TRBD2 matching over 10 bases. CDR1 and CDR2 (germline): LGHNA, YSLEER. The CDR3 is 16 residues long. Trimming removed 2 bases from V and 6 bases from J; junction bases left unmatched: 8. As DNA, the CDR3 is TGCGCCAGCAGCCAATCCCCGGCTAGCGGGAGTGATACGCAGTATTTT. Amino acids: CASSQSPASGSDTQYF.

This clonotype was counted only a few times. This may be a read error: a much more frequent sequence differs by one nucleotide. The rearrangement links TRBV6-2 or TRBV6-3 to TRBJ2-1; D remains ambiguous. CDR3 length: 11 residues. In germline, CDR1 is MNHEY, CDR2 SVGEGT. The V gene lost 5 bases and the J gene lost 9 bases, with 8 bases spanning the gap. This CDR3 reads CASSKIGEQFF. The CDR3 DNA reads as TGTGCCAGCAGTAAGATAGGTGAGCAGTTCTTC.

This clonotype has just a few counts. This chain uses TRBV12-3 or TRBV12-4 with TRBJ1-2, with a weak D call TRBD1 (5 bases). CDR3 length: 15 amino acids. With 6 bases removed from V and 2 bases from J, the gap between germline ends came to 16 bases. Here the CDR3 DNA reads TGTGCCAGCAGCGCCGGGACGGACGGAAACTATGGCTACACCTTC. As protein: CASSAGTDGNYGYTF.

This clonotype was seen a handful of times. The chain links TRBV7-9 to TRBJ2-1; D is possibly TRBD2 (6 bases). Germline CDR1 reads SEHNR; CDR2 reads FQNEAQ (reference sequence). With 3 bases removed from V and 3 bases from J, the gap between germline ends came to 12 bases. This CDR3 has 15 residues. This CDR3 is CASSLATGGYNEQFF. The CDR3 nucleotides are TGTGCCAGCAGCTTGGCTACCGGGGGCTACAATGAGCAGTTCTTC.